This TCR beta chain is drawn from a study of T cell responses to AZD1222 COVID-19 vaccine. The study's findings and limits: Regions left unmutated in variants are reportedly the target of nearly half of spike-specific TCRs.

With regard to this clone: Its cognate antigen is unknown.

Method: immunoSEQ multiplex PCR; TCRdb's copy keeps in-frame clones and lacks some. Here the sample spans approximately 150,000 clones, 80% to 95% being singletons. Pooled in the analysis were second doses at about 4 or about 12 weeks. The trim removed 1 base at V and 3 bases at J, leaving 13 bases unmatched. Per the germline V gene, CDR1 is GTSNPN and CDR2 is SVGIG (reference sequence). CDR3 length: 19 residues. The sample consisted of peripheral blood, taken 28 days after the second AZD1222 dose. This TCR came from an adult who received the AZD1222 COVID-19 vaccine. V usage is TRBV30 and J usage is TRBJ2-2; TRBD2 agrees at 11 bases. The CDR3 spells CAWSDRPTSGSRYTGELFF. DNA of the CDR3: TGTGCCTGGAGTGACCGCCCTACTAGCGGGAGTCGGTACACCGGGGAGCTGTTTTTT.